Below are 32 T cell receptor beta chains sequenced from a single sample in a study of blood T cell repertoires in COVID-19 (dated by TCRdb to 2018 to 2020). Libraries were built with the immunoSEQ multiplex PCR assay. Not all clones reach the TCRdb copy of this immuneACCESS table, which keeps in-frame sequences only. Checked studies attribute under half of the gap to unresolved V genes and leave the rest unexplained. The sample records over 250,000 clones, roughly 86% of which are singletons. The top ten hold around 0.92% of the sample. The source material was PBMCs or T cells enriched from blood (not recorded which). The receptors come from a woman under 40 who had recovered from COVID-19.

This chain connects TRBV19 to TRBJ1-1; D unresolved. The CDR3 is made up of 13 amino acids. V gave up 7 bases and J gave up 3 bases, with 12 bases separating them. From germline, CDR1 is LNHDA and CDR2 SQIVND (reference sequence). The CDR3 DNA is TGTGCCAGTAAGGTCGGAGCAGACACTGAAGCTTTCTTT. Translation: CASKVGADTEAFF.

The chain joins TRBV4-1 to TRBJ2-1, with a possible D match to TRBD2 (7 bases). The CDR3 is made up of 16 amino acids. V was clipped by 4 bases and J by 4 bases, with 17 bases between them. Germline V gene data show CDR1 as MGHRA and CDR2 as YSYEKL. For the CDR3, the DNA is TGCGCCAGCAGCCCTCGCGGGGCGGGGGCTTACAATGAGCAGTTCTTC. Protein product: CASSPRGAGAYNEQFF.

To note about this clone: A read error may produce the germline difference seen at one junction end. The V gene is TRBV7-7, the J gene TRBJ2-1, with 11 bases identical to TRBD1. The germline V gene has CDR1 SSHAT and CDR2 FNYEAQ (reference sequence). There are 15 residues in the CDR3. CDR3 coding DNA: TGTGCTAGCAGCCCAGGACAGGGGGCGCAAGGTGAGCAGTTCTTC. This encodes CASSPGQGAQGEQFF.

CDR3 sequence: CASSDRDTGNTEAFF. CDR3 coding DNA: TGTGCCAGCAGTGACCGGGACACGGGGAACACTGAAGCTTTCTTT. The chain uses TRBV25-1 and TRBJ1-1; maybe TRBD1 (6 bases). V was cut by 3 bases and J by 1 base, with 12 bases left in between. Germline V gene lookup returns CDR1 MGHDK and CDR2 SYGVNS. The CDR3 has 15 amino acids.

V gene TRBV6-6 combines with J gene TRBJ2-7; 7 bases fit TRBD1. CDR1 and CDR2 from the germline V gene are MNHNY and SVGAGI (reference sequence). With 6 bases clipped from V and 3 bases from J, the junction kept 8 bases outside the gene matches. This CDR3 is 14 amino acids long. CDR3 bases: TGTGCCAGCAGGACTAATACAGGGGACTACGAGCAGTACTTC. Its translation: CASRTNTGDYEQYF.

The V gene is TRBV4-1, the J gene TRBJ2-3; a possible D gene is TRBD2 (5 bases). V was pared by 4 bases and J by 0 bases, with 8 bases between. Germline V lookup: CDR1 MGHRA, CDR2 YSYEKL. The CDR3 sequence is 14 residues long. The DNA of the CDR3 is TGCGCCAGCAGCCTTAGCGACAGCACAGATACGCAGTATTTT. Its translation: CASSLSDSTDTQYF.

This sequence joins TRBV27 and TRBJ1-4; tentatively, D is TRBD1 (6 bases). The V gene lost 4 bases and the J gene lost 8 bases, with 17 bases spanning the gap. CDR3 size: 15 residues. Germline V gene lookup returns CDR1 MNHEY and CDR2 SMNVEV (reference sequence). The CDR3 loop is CASSSDRSGGEKLFF. The CDR3 DNA is TGTGCCAGCAGTTCGGACAGATCCGGTGGGGAAAAACTGTTTTTT.

The V gene is TRBV2, the J gene TRBJ1-5; unclear D gene. Germline V lookup: CDR1 SNHLY, CDR2 FYNNEI. The CDR3 loop spans 14 amino acids. V was shortened by 4 bases and J by 4 bases, with 11 bases between the two germline ends. The CDR3 spells CASSGRIGNQPQHF. The CDR3 coding sequence is TGTGCCAGCAGTGGGAGGATCGGTAATCAGCCCCAGCATTTT. The full variable domain, in which reference TRBV2 and TRBJ1-5 provide the parts outside the CDR3, is EPEVTQTPSHQVTQMGQEVILRCVPISNHLYFYWYRQILGQKVEFLVSFYNNEISEKSEIFDDQFSVERPDGSNFTLKIRSTKLEDSAMYFCASSGRIGNQPQHFGDGTRLSIL.

The table lists this clone with a count of one. This rearrangement joins TRBV5-6 to TRBJ2-5; a weak D match, TRBD1 (7 bases). Looked up from germline, CDR1 is SGHDT and CDR2 is YYEEEE. The V and J ends lost 3 bases and 5 bases respectively, with 20 bases between them. The CDR3 is 16 amino acids. CDR3 region: CASSYSSGGHGETQYF. CDR3 DNA sequence: TGTGCCAGCAGCTACAGCTCAGGGGGGCATGGGGAGACCCAGTACTTC.

The chain is built from TRBV7-8 and TRBJ1-4; a possible D gene is TRBD1 (5 bases). V lost 5 bases to trimming and J lost 13 bases, with 32 bases between them. The germline V gene encodes CDR1 SGHVS and CDR2 FQNEAQ. The CDR3 is 18 residues long. CDR3 loop: CASSPKHPGSSIRGLLFF. DNA for the CDR3: TGTGCCAGCAGCCCAAAGCATCCAGGGTCCTCAATTCGTGGTTTACTGTTTTTT.

This chain links TRBV28 with TRBJ1-1, with 7 nucleotides matching TRBD1. Germline CDR1 reads MDHEN; CDR2 reads SYDVKM. V trimming: 3 bases; J trimming: 2 bases; junction bases outside the gene matches: 12. The CDR3 has 17 residues. In DNA, the CDR3 is TGTGCCAGCAGTTTTTTAGAGGGCTGGGACAGAAACACTGAAGCTTTCTTT. Encoded protein: CASSFLEGWDRNTEAFF.

The rearrangement joins TRBV9 to TRBJ2-7; 8 bases map to TRBD1. Germline trimming cut 4 bases from V and 7 bases from J; bases unmatched to any gene: 10. The CDR3 spans 14 residues. Germline V gene sequence: CDR1 SGDLS, CDR2 YYNGEE. In DNA, the CDR3 is TGTGCCAGCAGCCCACGGTCAACAGGGGGGGAGCAGTACTTC. It codes for CASSPRSTGGEQYF.

The J gene is TRBJ2-7, the V gene TRBV9; 7 bases map to TRBD2. The length of the CDR3 is 14 residues. J gave up 1 base and V 5 bases, and 6 bases lay outside the gene matches. The germline gives CDR1 SGDLS, CDR2 YYNGEE. The CDR3 reads CASSRGDLSYEQYF. In nucleotides, the CDR3 is TGTGCCAGCAGTCGGGGGGACCTTTCCTACGAGCAGTACTTC. The full variable domain, its missing parts supplied by reference TRBV9 and TRBJ2-7, is DSGVTQTPKHLITATGQRVTLRCSPRSGDLSVYWYQQSLDQGLQFLIQYYNGEERAKGNILERFSAQQFPDLHSELNLSSLELGDSALYFCASSRGDLSYEQYFGPGTRLTVT.

This chain links TRBV7-9 with TRBJ1-2; a possible D gene is TRBD1 (5 bases). The CDR3 is made up of 15 amino acids. V lost 5 bases, J lost 3 bases, and 16 bases lay in between. Germline lookup yields CDR1 SEHNR and CDR2 FQNEAQ (reference sequence). The CDR3 is CASSHPGGMDYGYTF. CDR3 sequence (DNA): TGTGCCAGCAGCCATCCCGGGGGTATGGACTATGGCTACACCTTC.

V usage is TRBV19 and J usage is TRBJ1-2; possibly TRBD1 for D (6 bases). The CDR3 length is 16 residues. CDR1 is LNHDA and CDR2 is SQIVND in the germline V gene (reference sequence). V shed 4 bases and J shed 2 bases, with 17 bases lying between them. CDR3 protein: CASSKSNRATNYGYTF. The CDR3 DNA sequence: TGTGCCAGTAGTAAATCGAACAGGGCGACGAACTATGGCTACACCTTC.

Written as DNA, the CDR3 is TGTGCCAGCACCCCGACAGGGAGAGTCAATCAGCCCCAGCATTTT. Translation gives CASTPTGRVNQPQHF. This chain links TRBV2 with TRBJ1-5; TRBD1 matches at 7 bases. CDR1 and CDR2 from the germline V gene are SNHLY and FYNNEI. The CDR3 sequence is 15 residues long. J gave up 3 bases and V 7 bases, and 9 bases lay outside the gene matches.

The chain links TRBV5-4 to TRBJ1-2; D is perhaps TRBD1 (5 bases). CDR1 and CDR2 (germline): SGHNT, YYREEE (reference sequence). The CDR3 totals 14 residues. V gave up 0 bases and J gave up 6 bases, with 12 bases separating them. CDR3 amino acids: CASSLGPQGDGYTF. The DNA for the CDR3 is TGTGCCAGCAGCTTGGGCCCTCAGGGCGATGGCTACACCTTC.

This chain joins TRBV24-1 and TRBJ2-1; 8 bases agree with TRBD1. This CDR3 contains 17 residues. Germline V CDR1 and CDR2: KGHDR, SFDVKD. Trimming removed 7 bases from V and 8 bases from J; junction bases left unmatched: 18. In DNA, the CDR3 is TGTGCCACCAGCACCCCCGTTTCTTGGACAGGGTCAGATGAGCAGTTCTTC. Translation: CATSTPVSWTGSDEQFF.

V and J are TRBV29-1 and TRBJ1-5, with a weak D call TRBD1 (6 bases). The ends were cut back, 4 bases at V and 7 bases at J, with 14 bases in the middle. This CDR3 region has 13 residues. Germline V gives CDR1 SQVTM, CDR2 ANQGSEA. DNA for the CDR3: TGCAGCGTTGTGGTGGAGGGGGGGCAGCCCCAGCATTTT. It specifies CSVVVEGGQPQHF.

The chain employs TRBV5-1 and TRBJ2-5; the D is unclear. The length of the CDR3 is 13 residues. Germline loops: CDR1 SGHRS, CDR2 YFSETQ. Deletions cut 1 base from V and 5 bases from J, with 9 bases between. CDR3 sequence reads: CASSLYDGETQYF. CDR3 sequence (DNA): TGCGCCAGCAGCTTGTACGACGGGGAGACCCAGTACTTC.

The chain is built from TRBV2 and TRBJ2-5, with D perhaps matching TRBD2 (5 bases). Germline V gene sequence: CDR1 SNHLY, CDR2 FYNNEI. Between the trimmed V and J ends, which lost 4 bases and 0 bases, there was a span of 6 bases. The CDR3 spans 13 residues. CDR3 nucleotides: TGTGCCAGCAGTGGGGAGTACCAAGAGACCCAGTACTTC. The encoded protein is CASSGEYQETQYF.

This clone appeared once. V is TRBV10-3 and J is TRBJ1-5; no clear D. The germline gives CDR1 ENHRY, CDR2 SYGVKD. The CDR3 runs to 16 residues. The germline V and J ends were trimmed by 0 bases and 2 bases, with 11 bases remaining between them. The CDR3: CAISESVSRGNQPQHF. The CDR3 nucleotides read TGTGCCATCAGTGAGTCCGTGTCGCGGGGCAATCAGCCCCAGCATTTT.

The chain couples TRBV10-3 to TRBJ2-7; 8 nucleotides align to TRBD2. The CDR3 length is 14 residues. Per the germline V gene, CDR1 is ENHRY and CDR2 is SYGVKD. After removal of 4 bases from V and 1 base from J, the junction contained 3 bases not matched to a gene. The CDR3 DNA is TGTGCCATCAGTGCTACTAGCGGATCCTACGAGCAGTACTTC. Translated, it gives CAISATSGSYEQYF.

Only a few counts were recorded for this clone. V usage is TRBV7-2 and J usage is TRBJ2-7; no firm D call. V was pared by 1 base and J by 2 bases, with 12 bases between. The germline gives CDR1 SGHTA, CDR2 FQGNSA. There are 15 residues in the CDR3. The CDR3 is CASSLVVGQTYEQYF. The DNA of the CDR3 is TGTGCCAGCAGCTTAGTTGTTGGGCAAACCTACGAGCAGTACTTC.

The chain joins TRBV14 to TRBJ1-1; no reliable D call. Germline CDR1 SGHDN, CDR2 FVKESK. CDR3 length: 14 amino acids. Between the trimmed V and J ends, which lost 4 bases and 3 bases, there was a span of 12 bases. The CDR3 bases are TGTGCCAGCAGCCCTTACAACAGTTACACTGAAGCTTTCTTT. Amino acids: CASSPYNSYTEAFF.

The V call is TRBV7-3, the J call TRBJ1-5; D remains unclear. V was shortened by 4 bases and J by 5 bases, with 15 bases between the two germline ends. The CDR3 spans 15 residues. Germline V gene sequence: CDR1 SGHTA, CDR2 FQGTGA. The DNA for the CDR3 is TGTGCCAGCAGCTCCGGAGGACTATGGTATCAGCCCCAGCATTTT. Encoded protein: CASSSGGLWYQPQHF.

Written as DNA, the CDR3 is TGCGCCAGCAGCCAAGTACTAGCTGGGTCCTACGAGCAGTACTTC. Residues: CASSQVLAGSYEQYF. The genes are TRBV4-3 and TRBJ2-7, with a weak D call TRBD2 (6 bases). The CDR3 is 15 amino acids. V lost 1 base to trimming and J lost 1 base, with 11 bases between them. The germline V gene encodes CDR1 LGHNA and CDR2 YSLEER.

The chain is built from TRBV27 and TRBJ1-1; D is perhaps TRBD1 (5 bases). Trimming removed 6 bases from V and 8 bases from J, with 19 bases in between. Germline-derived CDR1 and CDR2 are MNHEY and SMNVEV (reference sequence). The CDR3 has 14 residues. The DNA for the CDR3 is TGTGCCAGCAGCGTCGACAGTCCCACCTCCGAAGCTTTCTTT. Translated: CASSVDSPTSEAFF.

The chain is built from TRBV3-1 (or the pseudogene TRBV3-2) and TRBJ2-7; D may be TRBD2 (6 bases). V was cut by 3 bases and J by 6 bases, with 12 bases left in between. Germline V gene data show CDR1 as LGHDT and CDR2 as YNNKEL (reference sequence). There are 13 residues in the CDR3. This CDR3 reads CASSHGGEAEQYF. CDR3 nucleotide sequence: TGTGCCAGCAGCCATGGCGGGGAAGCCGAGCAGTACTTC.

This sequence joins TRBV30 and TRBJ1-1, with D possibly TRBD1 on 5 matching bases. The CDR3 is 13 residues long. Germline V CDR1 and CDR2: GTSNPN, SVGIG (reference sequence). Trimming took 1 base from V and 0 from J, leaving 6 bases between them. The CDR3 is CAWSAQVNTEAFF. The DNA for the CDR3 is TGTGCCTGGAGTGCACAGGTGAACACTGAAGCTTTCTTT.

The chain combines TRBV4-2 with TRBJ2-5; 12 nucleotides match TRBD1. The V gene end was trimmed by 0 bases and the J gene end by 4 bases; junction bases not matched to a gene: 3. The CDR3 contains 16 residues. Germline CDR1 is LGHNA and CDR2 is YNFKEQ. The CDR3 protein is CASSQDTGQGAETQYF. The CDR3 nucleotides read TGTGCCAGCAGCCAAGATACGGGACAGGGGGCAGAGACCCAGTACTTC.

The rearrangement uses TRBV10-3 and TRBJ2-2, with TRBD1 as a possible D gene (6 bases). There are 14 residues in the CDR3. V gave up 6 bases and J gave up 2 bases, with 10 bases separating them. Germline V gene data show CDR1 as ENHRY and CDR2 as SYGVKD. The CDR3 protein is CAIRDSGNTGELFF. Written as DNA, the CDR3 is TGTGCCATCAGGGACAGTGGAAACACCGGGGAGCTGTTTTTT.